This TCR beta chain derives from a study of CD8 T cells in ankylosing spondylitis (dated by TCRdb to 2016 to 2017). Background for the entire study: The study set out to find disease-linked TCR variants by profiling T cell receptor beta repertoires in ankylosing spondylitis patients and healthy donors. The whole study cohort included over a hundred healthy donors and over 20 ankylosing spondylitis patients. Samples of peripheral blood were taken, and for ankylosing spondylitis patients, synovial fluid was collected as well.

What the work shows at the level of the full study, not this receptor alone: A TCR beta motif made up of 7 to 9 highly homologous amino acid variants appeared to be characteristic of blood from ankylosing spondylitis patients. Some motif variants were previously reported in synovial fluid and blood of reactive arthritis patients, suggesting common disease-initiation mechanisms. The disease-linked clones were reported as significantly enriched in matched synovial fluid samples from ankylosing spondylitis patients. In peripheral blood, the disease-linked clones were found at relatively low frequencies and had a CD8+ phenotype.

With respect to this clonotype: Its antigen is not yet known. Qualities for individual bases were not recorded, and no much larger clone is one base off.

CDR1 and CDR2 are read off the germline V gene as ENHRY and SYGVKD. The CDR3 starts with the cysteine, ends with the phenylalanine, and has 14 residues. Kept here is only the CDR3 DNA, which spans 42 bases and is read in frame from base 1. Here V drops 9 bases and J drops 4 bases, and the junction holds 8 bases not matched to any gene. TCRdb shows the sequencer as Illumina HiSeq 2500. Quantitative 5'-RACE with molecular barcodes was used to prepare TCR beta libraries. The authors' pipeline ran thus. A new computational method based on a probabilistic model of VDJ rearrangement was used to identify disease-linked TCR variants. TCRdb reprocessed the public reads (quality trimming at Q25 with fastp, clone calling with MiXCR) and kept in-frame beta chains. CDR3 protein sequences are deduplicated, and each keeps its most common genes and DNA. For this entry, the V and J calls and clone size follow TCRdb and not the study's own pipeline. The sample table shows fewer than 500,000 distinct CDR3 sequences, and around 22% are seen once. The top ten constitute roughly a sixth of the sample.

Here the chain combines TRBV10-3 and TRBJ2-1; 8 central nucleotides agree with TRBD2. The source material was blood, either unsorted or a sorted T cell fraction (not recorded which). This sequence originates from a male donor with ankylosing spondylitis. At the DNA level, the sequence is TGTGCCATTCTGGTTGCTAGCGGGTACAATGAGCAGTTCTTC. This yields the protein CAILVASGYNEQFF.